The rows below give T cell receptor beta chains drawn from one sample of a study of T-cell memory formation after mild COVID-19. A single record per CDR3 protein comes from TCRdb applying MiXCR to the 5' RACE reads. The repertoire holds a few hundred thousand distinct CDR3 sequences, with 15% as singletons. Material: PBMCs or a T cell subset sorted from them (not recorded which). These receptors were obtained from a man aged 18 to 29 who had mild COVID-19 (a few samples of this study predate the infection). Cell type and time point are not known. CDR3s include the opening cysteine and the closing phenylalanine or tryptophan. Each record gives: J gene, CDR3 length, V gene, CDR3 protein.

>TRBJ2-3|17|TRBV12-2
CASRLATSGGGTDTQYF
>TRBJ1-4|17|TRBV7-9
CASSLGFRASLEEKLFF
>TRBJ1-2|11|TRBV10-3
CAIRQGDGYTF
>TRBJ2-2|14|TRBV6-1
CASSGRSNTGELFF
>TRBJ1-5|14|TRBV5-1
CASSLGGYNQPQHF
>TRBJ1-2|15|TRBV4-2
CASSQELSQGYGYTF
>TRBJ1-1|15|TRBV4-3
CASSQDAGPNTEAFF
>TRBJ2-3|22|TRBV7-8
CASSLLRDSGGALSLSTDTQYF
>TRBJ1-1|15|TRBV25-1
CASSPRTDSNTEAFF
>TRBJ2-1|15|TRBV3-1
CASSQDLQIYNEQFF
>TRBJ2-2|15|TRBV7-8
CASSFQGVSAGELFF
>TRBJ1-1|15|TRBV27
CASSLWVGGATEAFF
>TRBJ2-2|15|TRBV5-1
CASSPGVGVTGELFF
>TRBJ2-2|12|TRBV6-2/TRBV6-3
CASIQGSGELFF
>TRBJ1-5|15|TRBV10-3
CAISEGWGARQPQHF
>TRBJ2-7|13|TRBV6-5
CASSYGVAYEQYF
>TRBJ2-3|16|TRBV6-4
CASSEGSGGSTDTQYF